A selection of T cell receptor beta chains follows, all from one sample in a study of OX40 agonist ivuxolimab in advanced cancers. Some clones are missing from TCRdb's copy, which holds only in-frame ones; the method was immunoSEQ multiplex PCR. The sample has about 47,000 clones, 75% to 90% seen once. The sample was CD4+ or CD8+ T cells sorted from blood, taken in a trial of the OX40 agonist ivuxolimab. The source of these receptors is an adult with an advanced solid tumor such as melanoma, head and neck, liver or kidney cancer. Both conserved end residues are part of each CDR3. Fields, in order: D gene, V gene, J gene, clone size, CDR3 protein, CDR3 DNA. The D gene is left open where the match is weak. Not all rows give a size; the values are once, few, many and, for expanded clones, a class.

>NA|TRBV4-1|TRBJ1-6|NA
CASSQANRDALHF
TGCGCCAGCAGCCAGGCGAACAGGGACGCCCTCCACTTT
>TRBD1|TRBV4-1|TRBJ1-1|NA
CASSRQGVNAEAFF
TGCGCCAGCAGCAGGCAGGGGGTTAATGCTGAAGCTTTCTTT
>NA|TRBV2|TRBJ1-4|few
CASSPPRVLTNEKLFF
TGTGCCAGCAGCCCCCCGCGAGTACTAACTAATGAAAAACTGTTTTTT
>TRBD2|TRBV18|TRBJ2-7|NA
CASSPPGLALGEQYF
TGTGCCAGCTCACCACCGGGACTAGCTCTCGGCGAGCAGTACTTC
>TRBD1|TRBV7-9|TRBJ2-3|NA
CASSSGTGPAADTQYF
TGTGCCAGCAGCTCCGGGACAGGCCCCGCGGCAGATACGCAGTATTTT
>TRBD1|TRBV9|TRBJ1-6|NA
CASSPQGGVRSPLHF
TGTGCCAGCAGCCCTCAGGGGGGGGTTCGGTCACCCCTCCACTTT
>TRBD1|TRBV5-1|TRBJ1-1|NA
CASSLSGQGATEAFF
TGCGCCAGCAGCTTGAGCGGACAGGGGGCCACTGAAGCTTTCTTT
>NA|TRBV4-1|TRBJ2-4|once
CASSQPLRTVRSKNIQYF
TGCGCCAGCAGCCAGCCCCTCAGGACTGTTAGAAGCAAAAACATTCAGTACTTC
>TRBD1|TRBV10-3|TRBJ2-1|NA
CAIRNRGTGSYNEQFF
TGTGCCATCAGAAACAGGGGGACTGGCTCCTACAATGAGCAGTTCTTC
>TRBD1|TRBV28|TRBJ1-6|NA
CASGGQGESSYNSPLHF
TGTGCCAGCGGGGGGCAGGGGGAGTCCTCCTATAATTCACCCCTCCACTTT
>TRBD2|TRBV5-8|TRBJ2-1|few
CASSSTSGRRNEQFF
TGTGCCAGCAGCTCTACTAGCGGGAGGAGGAATGAGCAGTTCTTC
>NA|TRBV21-1|TRBJ1-2|NA
CASSGPGFSPQRNGYTF
TGTGCCAGCAGCGGGCCCGGGTTTTCCCCTCAGAGGAATGGCTACACCTTC
>NA|TRBV6-6|TRBJ2-5|NA
CASSLLYTEGETQYF
TGTGCCAGCAGCCTACTTTACACCGAAGGCGAGACCCAGTACTTC
>NA|TRBV27|TRBJ1-5|NA
CASKGRRQPQHF
TGTGCCAGCAAGGGCCGGCGGCAGCCCCAGCATTTT
>TRBD1|TRBV7-9|TRBJ2-1|NA
CASSPQQGAPYNEQFF
TGTGCCAGCAGCCCGCAACAGGGGGCTCCCTACAATGAGCAGTTCTTC
>TRBD2|TRBV5-6|TRBJ2-3|NA
CASKPTRWGGSTDTQYF
TGTGCCAGCAAGCCCACGAGGTGGGGAGGGAGCACAGATACGCAGTATTTT
>NA|TRBV5-4|TRBJ1-2|few
CASSLQGSNYGYTF
TGTGCCAGCAGCTTGCAGGGCTCTAACTATGGCTACACCTTC
>TRBD1|TRBV11-2|TRBJ2-1|NA
CASSQYHRGGEQFF
TGTGCCAGCAGCCAGTATCACAGGGGTGGAGAGCAGTTCTTC